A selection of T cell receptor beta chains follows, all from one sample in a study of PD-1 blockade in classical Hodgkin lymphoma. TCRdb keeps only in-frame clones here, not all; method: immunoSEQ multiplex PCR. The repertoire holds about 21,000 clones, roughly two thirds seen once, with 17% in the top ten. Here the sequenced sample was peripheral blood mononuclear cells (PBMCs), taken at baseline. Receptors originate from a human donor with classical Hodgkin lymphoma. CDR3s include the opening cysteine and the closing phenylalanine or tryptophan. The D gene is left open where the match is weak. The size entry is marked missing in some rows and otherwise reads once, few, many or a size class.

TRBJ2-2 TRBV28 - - CASSLGTTTGELFF TGTGCCAGCAGTCTAGGGACAACCACCGGGGAGCTGTTTTTT
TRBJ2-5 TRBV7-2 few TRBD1 CASSLGSGGRETQYF TGTGCCAGCAGCTTAGGGTCAGGGGGTCGGGAGACCCAGTACTTC
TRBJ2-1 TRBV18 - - CASSPNRDEQFF TGTGCCAGCTCACCGAACCGGGACGAGCAGTTCTTC
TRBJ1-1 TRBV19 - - CASSLLGQTEAFF TGTGCCAGTAGTCTACTAGGCCAGACTGAAGCTTTCTTT
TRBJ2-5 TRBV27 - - CASSKSIRQETQYF TGTGCCAGCAGCAAATCAATCAGGCAGGAGACCCAGTACTTC
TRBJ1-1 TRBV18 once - CASSYGITEAFF TGTGCCAGCTCATATGGGATCACTGAAGCTTTCTTT
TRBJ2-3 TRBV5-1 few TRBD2 CASSLAGGYTDTQYF TGCGCCAGCAGCTTGGCCGGGGGGTACACAGATACGCAGTATTTT
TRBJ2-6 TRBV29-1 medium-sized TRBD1 CSVSPTGPGANVLTF TGCAGCGTTTCGCCGACAGGGCCAGGGGCCAACGTCCTGACTTTC
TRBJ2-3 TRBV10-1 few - CASKGDASTDTQYF TGCGCCAGCAAGGGGGACGCCAGCACAGATACGCAGTATTTT
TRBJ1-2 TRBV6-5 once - CASSSGVGYTF TGTGCCAGCAGCTCAGGGGTTGGCTACACCTTC
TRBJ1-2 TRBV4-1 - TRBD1 CASSTGDRLRYTF TGCGCCAGCAGCACGGGGGACAGGTTACGCTACACCTTC
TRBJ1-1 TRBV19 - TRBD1 CASSTWTGGHTEAFF TGTGCCAGTAGTACGTGGACAGGGGGTCACACTGAAGCTTTCTTT
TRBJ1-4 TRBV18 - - CASSPPGLGNEKLFF TGTGCCAGCTCACCACCTGGCCTGGGAAATGAAAAACTGTTTTTT
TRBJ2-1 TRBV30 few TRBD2 CAWSVRSGRAGRYNEQFF TGTGCCTGGAGTGTACGTAGCGGGAGGGCCGGGCGGTACAATGAGCAGTTCTTC
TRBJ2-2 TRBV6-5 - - CASSLRPGGSGELFF TGTGCCAGCAGCCTACGACCGGGGGGCTCCGGGGAGCTGTTTTTT
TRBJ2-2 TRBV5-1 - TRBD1 CASSTRGRTGELFF TGCGCCAGCAGCACCAGGGGGCGAACCGGGGAGCTGTTTTTT
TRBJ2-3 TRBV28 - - CASSWGGSTDTQYF TGTGCCAGCAGTTGGGGAGGTAGCACAGATACGCAGTATTTT
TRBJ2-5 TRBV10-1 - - CASSVGGPQETQYF TGCGCCAGCAGTGTAGGTGGGCCGCAAGAGACCCAGTACTTC
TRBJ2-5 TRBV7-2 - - CASSSTGTRETQYF TGTGCCAGCAGCTCCACGGGTACCAGGGAGACCCAGTACTTC
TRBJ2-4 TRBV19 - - CASGFLAKNIQYF TGTGCCAGTGGATTTTTAGCCAAAAACATTCAGTACTTC
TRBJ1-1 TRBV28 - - CASKRVPNEAFF TGTGCCAGCAAGAGGGTTCCTAATGAAGCTTTCTTT
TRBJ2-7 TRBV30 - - CAWSLPFGTYEQYF TGTGCCTGGAGTTTGCCCTTCGGCACCTACGAGCAGTACTTC